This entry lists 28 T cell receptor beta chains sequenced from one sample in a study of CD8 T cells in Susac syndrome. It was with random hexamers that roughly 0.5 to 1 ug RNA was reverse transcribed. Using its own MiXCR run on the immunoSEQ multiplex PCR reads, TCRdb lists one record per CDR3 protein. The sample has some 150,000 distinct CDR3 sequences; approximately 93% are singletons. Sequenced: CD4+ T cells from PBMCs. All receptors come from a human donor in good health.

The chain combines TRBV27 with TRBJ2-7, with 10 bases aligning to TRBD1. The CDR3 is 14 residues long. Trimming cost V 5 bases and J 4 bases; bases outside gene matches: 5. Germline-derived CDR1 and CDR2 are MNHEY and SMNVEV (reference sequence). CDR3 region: CASSTDRGQYEQYF. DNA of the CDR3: TGTGCCAGCAGTACCGACAGGGGGCAATACGAGCAGTACTTC.

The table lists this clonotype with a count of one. As DNA, the CDR3 is TGTGCTAGTGGTCAACGACAGGGGTTGGAGACCCAGTACTTC. Its translation: CASGQRQGLETQYF. The V call is TRBV12-5, the J call TRBJ2-5, with TRBD1 identical over 8 bases. CDR3 length: 14 residues. Germline assignment: CDR1 LGHNT and CDR2 FRNRAP. Trimming cost V 5 bases and J 5 bases; bases outside gene matches: 7.

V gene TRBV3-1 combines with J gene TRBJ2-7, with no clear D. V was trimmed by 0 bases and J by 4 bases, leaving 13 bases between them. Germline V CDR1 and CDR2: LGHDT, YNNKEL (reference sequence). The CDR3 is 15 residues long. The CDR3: CASSQDRVTAYEQYF. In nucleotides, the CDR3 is TGTGCCAGCAGCCAAGATCGAGTCACCGCGTACGAGCAGTACTTC.

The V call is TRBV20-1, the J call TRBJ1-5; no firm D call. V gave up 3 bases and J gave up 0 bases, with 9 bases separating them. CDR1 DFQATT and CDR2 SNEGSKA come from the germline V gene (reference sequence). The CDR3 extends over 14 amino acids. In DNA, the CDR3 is TGCAGTGCTAGGAGCGTACGTAGCAATCAGCCCCAGCATTTT. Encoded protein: CSARSVRSNQPQHF.

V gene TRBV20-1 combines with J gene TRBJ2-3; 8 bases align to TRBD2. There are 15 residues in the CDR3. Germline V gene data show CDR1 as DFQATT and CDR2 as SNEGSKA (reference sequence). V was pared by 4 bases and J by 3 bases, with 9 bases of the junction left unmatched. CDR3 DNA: TGCAGTGCTACCTATCATAGCGGGATTACAGATACGCAGTATTTT. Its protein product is CSATYHSGITDTQYF.

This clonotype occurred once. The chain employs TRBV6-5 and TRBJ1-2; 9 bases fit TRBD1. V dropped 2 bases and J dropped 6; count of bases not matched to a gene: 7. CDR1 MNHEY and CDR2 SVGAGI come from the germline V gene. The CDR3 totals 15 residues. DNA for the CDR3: TGTGCCAGCAGTTACCAGGGGACAGGGAGGAATGGCTACACCTTC. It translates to CASSYQGTGRNGYTF.

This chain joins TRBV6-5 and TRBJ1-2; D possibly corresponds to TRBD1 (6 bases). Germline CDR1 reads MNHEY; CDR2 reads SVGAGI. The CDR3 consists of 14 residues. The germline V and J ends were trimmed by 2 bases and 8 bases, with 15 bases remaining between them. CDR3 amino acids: CASSYGGLAGGYTF. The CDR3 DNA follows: TGTGCCAGCAGTTACGGGGGGCTAGCAGGGGGCTACACCTTC.

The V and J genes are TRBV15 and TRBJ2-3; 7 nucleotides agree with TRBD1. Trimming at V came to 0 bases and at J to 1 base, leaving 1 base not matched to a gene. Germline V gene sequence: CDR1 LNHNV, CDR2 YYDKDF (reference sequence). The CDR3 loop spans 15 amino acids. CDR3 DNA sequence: TGTGCCACCAGCAGAGATGGACAGGGCACAGATACGCAGTATTTT. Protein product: CATSRDGQGTDTQYF.

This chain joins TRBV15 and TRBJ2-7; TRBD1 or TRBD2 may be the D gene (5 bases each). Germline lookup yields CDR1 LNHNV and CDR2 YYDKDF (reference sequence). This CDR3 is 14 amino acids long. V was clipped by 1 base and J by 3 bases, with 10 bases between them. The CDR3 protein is CATSRAGTSYEQYF. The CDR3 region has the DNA TGTGCCACCAGCAGAGCCGGGACGAGCTACGAGCAGTACTTC.

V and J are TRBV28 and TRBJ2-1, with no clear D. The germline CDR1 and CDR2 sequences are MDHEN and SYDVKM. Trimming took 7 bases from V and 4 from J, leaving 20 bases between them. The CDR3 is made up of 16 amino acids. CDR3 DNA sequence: TGTGCCAGCATGTCCACCACCCCTCAAAATTACAATGAGCAGTTCTTC. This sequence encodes CASMSTTPQNYNEQFF.

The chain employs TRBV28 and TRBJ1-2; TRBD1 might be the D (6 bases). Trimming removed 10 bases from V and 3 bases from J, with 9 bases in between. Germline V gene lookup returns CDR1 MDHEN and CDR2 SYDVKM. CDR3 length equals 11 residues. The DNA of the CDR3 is TGTGCCATACAGGGTGACTATGGCTACACCTTC. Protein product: CAIQGDYGYTF.

The CDR3 here is CASSPTGGVGYTF. The DNA of the CDR3 is TGTGCCAGCAGCCCCACTGGCGGCGTTGGCTACACCTTC. The chain employs TRBV6-1 and TRBJ1-2, with D uncertain. Per germline, CDR1 MNHNS and CDR2 SASEGT. The CDR3 loop spans 13 amino acids. The V gene lost 6 bases and the J gene lost 7 bases, with 15 bases spanning the gap.

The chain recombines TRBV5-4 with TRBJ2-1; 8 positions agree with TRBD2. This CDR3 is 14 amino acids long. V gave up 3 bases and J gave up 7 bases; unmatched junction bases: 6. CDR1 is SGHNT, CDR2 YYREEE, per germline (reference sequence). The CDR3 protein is CASSSPGGVNEQFF. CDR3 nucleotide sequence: TGTGCCAGCAGCTCTCCGGGGGGGGTTAATGAGCAGTTCTTC.

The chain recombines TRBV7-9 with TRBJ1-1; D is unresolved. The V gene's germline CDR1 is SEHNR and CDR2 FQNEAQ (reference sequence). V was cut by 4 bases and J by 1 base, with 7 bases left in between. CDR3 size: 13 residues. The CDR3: CASSSRWNTEAFF. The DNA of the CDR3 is TGTGCCAGCAGCTCACGGTGGAACACTGAAGCTTTCTTT.

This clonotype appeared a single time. Written as DNA, the CDR3 is TGTGCCAGCAGCTCGGGCTTTGAAGCTTTCTTT. Protein sequence: CASSSGFEAFF. This rearrangement joins TRBV7-9 to TRBJ1-1; no firm D call. V was trimmed by 4 bases and J by 7 bases, leaving 7 bases between them. Germline loops: CDR1 SEHNR, CDR2 FQNEAQ (reference sequence). The CDR3 consists of 11 residues.

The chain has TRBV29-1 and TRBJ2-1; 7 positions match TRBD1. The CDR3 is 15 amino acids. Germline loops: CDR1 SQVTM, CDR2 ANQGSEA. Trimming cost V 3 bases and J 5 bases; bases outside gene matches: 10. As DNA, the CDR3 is TGCAGCGTTGAGAAGACAGGGCCCCTGGACAATGAGCAGTTCTTC. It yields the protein CSVEKTGPLDNEQFF.

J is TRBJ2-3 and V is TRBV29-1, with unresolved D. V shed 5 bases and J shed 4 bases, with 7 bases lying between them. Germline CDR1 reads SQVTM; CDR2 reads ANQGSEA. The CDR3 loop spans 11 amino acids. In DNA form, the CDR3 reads TGCAGCGTTCGGCTTTCAGATACGCAGTATTTT. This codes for CSVRLSDTQYF.

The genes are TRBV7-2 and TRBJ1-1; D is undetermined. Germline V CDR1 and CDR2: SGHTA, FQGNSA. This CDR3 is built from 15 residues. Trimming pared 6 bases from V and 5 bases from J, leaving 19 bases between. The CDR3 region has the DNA TGTGCCAGCAGTCCAGAATCCGGTAGGTGGACTGAAGCTTTCTTT. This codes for CASSPESGRWTEAFF.

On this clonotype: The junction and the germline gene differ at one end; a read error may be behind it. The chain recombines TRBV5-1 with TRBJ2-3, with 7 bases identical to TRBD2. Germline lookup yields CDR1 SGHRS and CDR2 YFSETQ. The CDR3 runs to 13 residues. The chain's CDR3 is CASRSGITDTQYF. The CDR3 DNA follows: TGCGCTAGCAGGAGCGGGATAACAGATACGCAGTATTTT.

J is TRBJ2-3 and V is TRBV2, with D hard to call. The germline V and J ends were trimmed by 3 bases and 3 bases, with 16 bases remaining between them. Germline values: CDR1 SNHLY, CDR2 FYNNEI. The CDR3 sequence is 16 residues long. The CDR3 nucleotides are TGTGCCAGCAGTGATGCCAAGCGAGGTCTGACAGATACGCAGTATTTT. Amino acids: CASSDAKRGLTDTQYF.

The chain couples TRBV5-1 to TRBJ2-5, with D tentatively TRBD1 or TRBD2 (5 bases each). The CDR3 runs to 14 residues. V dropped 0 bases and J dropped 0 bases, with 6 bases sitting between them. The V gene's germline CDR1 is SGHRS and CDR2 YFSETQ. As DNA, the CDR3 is TGCGCCAGCAGCTTGGTGGGGGACCAAGAGACCCAGTACTTC. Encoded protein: CASSLVGDQETQYF.

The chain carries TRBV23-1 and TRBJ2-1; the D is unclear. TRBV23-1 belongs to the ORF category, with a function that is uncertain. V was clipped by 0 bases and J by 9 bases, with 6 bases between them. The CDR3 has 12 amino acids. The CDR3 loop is CASSQSYVEQFF. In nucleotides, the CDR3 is TGCGCCAGCAGTCAATCCTATGTTGAGCAGTTCTTC.

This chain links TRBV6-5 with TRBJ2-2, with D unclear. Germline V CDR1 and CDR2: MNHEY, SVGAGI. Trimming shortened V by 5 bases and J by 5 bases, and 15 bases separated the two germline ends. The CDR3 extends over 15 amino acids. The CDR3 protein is CASSRIRVQTGELFF. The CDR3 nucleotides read TGTGCCAGCAGTCGAATCCGGGTCCAAACCGGGGAGCTGTTTTTT.

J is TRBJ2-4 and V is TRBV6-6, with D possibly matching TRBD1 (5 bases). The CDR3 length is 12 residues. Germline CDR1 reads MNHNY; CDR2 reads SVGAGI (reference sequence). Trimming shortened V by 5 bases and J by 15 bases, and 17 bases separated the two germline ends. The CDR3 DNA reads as TGTGCCAGCAGTCGCGACAGTTTTTATCGGTACTTC. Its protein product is CASSRDSFYRYF.

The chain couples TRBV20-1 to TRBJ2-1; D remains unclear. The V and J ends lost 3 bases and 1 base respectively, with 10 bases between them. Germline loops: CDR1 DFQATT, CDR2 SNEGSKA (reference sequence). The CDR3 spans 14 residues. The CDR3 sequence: CSASPPQSYNEQFF. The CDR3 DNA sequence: TGCAGTGCTAGCCCCCCGCAGTCCTACAATGAGCAGTTCTTC.

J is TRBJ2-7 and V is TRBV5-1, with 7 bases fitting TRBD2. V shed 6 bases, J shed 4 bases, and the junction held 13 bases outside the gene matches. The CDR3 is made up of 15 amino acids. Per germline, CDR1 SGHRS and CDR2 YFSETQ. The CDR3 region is CASTRGTRGSYEQYF. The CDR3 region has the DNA TGCGCCAGCACCCGCGGCACGCGCGGGAGTTACGAGCAGTACTTC.

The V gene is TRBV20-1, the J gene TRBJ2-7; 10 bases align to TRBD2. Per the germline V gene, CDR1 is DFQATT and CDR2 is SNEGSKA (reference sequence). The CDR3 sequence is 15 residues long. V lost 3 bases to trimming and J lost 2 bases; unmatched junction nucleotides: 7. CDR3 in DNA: TGCAGTGCTAGCACGATACTAGCGGGGCCCTACGAGCAGTACTTC. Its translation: CSASTILAGPYEQYF.

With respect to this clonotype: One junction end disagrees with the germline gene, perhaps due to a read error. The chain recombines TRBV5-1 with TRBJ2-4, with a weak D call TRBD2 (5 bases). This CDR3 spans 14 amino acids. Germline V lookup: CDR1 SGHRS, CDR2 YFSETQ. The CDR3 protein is CASSTAGDKSIQYF. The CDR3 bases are TGCGCCAGCAGCACCGCCGGGGATAAAAGCATTCAGTACTTC.